This TCR beta chain was observed in a study of T cell responses to AZD1222 COVID-19 vaccine. Study information: Investigators merged groups given second doses at roughly 4 or roughly 12 weeks.

As regards this clone: Its antigen remains unidentified.

Assay: immunoSEQ multiplex PCR; the TCRdb copy retains only in-frame clones and omits some. The sample lists under 200,000 clones, approximately 92% occurring once. General study points: Just a handful of AZD1222 recipients tested seropositive at baseline. Unmutated variant regions are reportedly targeted by nearly half of spike-specific TCRs.

The CDR3 runs 17 residues. Germline V CDR1 and CDR2: LNHDA, SQIVND (reference sequence). The V segment lost 6 bases and the J segment 2 bases; nucleotides outside the gene matches: 8. Sample: peripheral blood, taken on day 0 of AZD1222 vaccination. The gene calls are TRBV19 and TRBJ2-3; 13 nucleotides match TRBD2. This TCR derives from an adult in good health. The CDR3 region has the DNA TGTGCCAGTAGGGGACTAGCGGGACGTACCGTCACAGATACGCAGTATTTT. Protein product: CASRGLAGRTVTDTQYF.